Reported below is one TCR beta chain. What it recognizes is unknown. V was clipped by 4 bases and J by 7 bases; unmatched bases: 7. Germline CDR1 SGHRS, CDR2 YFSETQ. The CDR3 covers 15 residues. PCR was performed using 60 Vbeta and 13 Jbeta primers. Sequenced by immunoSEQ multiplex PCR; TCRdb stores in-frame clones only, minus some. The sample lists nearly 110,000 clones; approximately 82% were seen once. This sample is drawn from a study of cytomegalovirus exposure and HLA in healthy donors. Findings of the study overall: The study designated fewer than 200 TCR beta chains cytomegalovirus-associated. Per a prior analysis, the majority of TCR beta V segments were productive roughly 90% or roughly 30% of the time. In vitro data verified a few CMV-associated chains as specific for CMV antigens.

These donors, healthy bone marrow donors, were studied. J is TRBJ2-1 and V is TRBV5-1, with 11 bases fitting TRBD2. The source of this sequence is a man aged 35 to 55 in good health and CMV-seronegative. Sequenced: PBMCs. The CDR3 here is CASSALAGVGNEQFF. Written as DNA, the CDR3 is TGCGCCAGCAGCGCACTAGCGGGGGTCGGGAATGAGCAGTTCTTC.